These 18 T cell receptor beta chains came from one sample sequenced in a study of PD-1 blockade in classical Hodgkin lymphoma. The time point was: cycle 4 day 1 (C4D1), after 6 weeks of nivolumab. Each patient relapsed following autologous stem cell transplantation, and prior brentuximab vedotin exposure differed. The repertoire was sequenced with immunoSEQ multiplex PCR; TCRdb's copy has only in-frame clones and lacks some. The sample lists about 15,000 clones, less than 75% seen once, with less than 9.5% in the top ten. The specimen comprised peripheral blood mononuclear cells (PBMCs), sampled before the fourth cycle of nivolumab. These TCRs come from a human donor with classical Hodgkin lymphoma.

The chain recombines TRBV21-1 with TRBJ2-7; the table calls TRBD1, which could not be checked here. TRBV21-1 is labeled a pseudogene. This CDR3 region has 14 residues. The CDR3: CASSRRTRYYEQYF. CDR3 nucleotides: TGTGCCAGCAGCCGAAGGACAAGATACTACGAGCAGTACTTC.

This clone counts as medium-sized. The CDR3 reads CASSSGTLYEQYF. The CDR3, as DNA: TGTGCCAGCAGTTCCGGGACACTTTACGAGCAGTACTTC. This chain links TRBV28 with TRBJ2-7, with D tentatively TRBD1 (6 bases). Trimming removed 4 bases at V and 4 bases at J, with 11 bases between. Germline V CDR1 and CDR2: MDHEN, SYDVKM. This CDR3 has 13 residues.

This chain connects TRBV5-1 to TRBJ2-1; D is perhaps TRBD2 (5 bases). The CDR3 consists of 14 residues. Germline values: CDR1 SGHRS, CDR2 YFSETQ. Trimming took off 0 bases at V and 11 bases at J, with 15 bases between the two ends. The CDR3 region is CASSLGSVGAQQFF. The CDR3 DNA reads TGCGCCAGCAGCTTGGGTAGTGTGGGAGCTCAGCAGTTCTTC.

The chain links TRBV28 to TRBJ2-6; no firm D call. Trimming left V 5 bases short and J 5 bases short, with 22 bases between. The germline V gene has CDR1 MDHEN and CDR2 SYDVKM. This CDR3 spans 18 amino acids. The CDR3 sequence: CASSPSHLTQSRANVLTF. The CDR3 region has the DNA TGTGCCAGCAGTCCAAGCCACTTGACACAAAGTCGGGCCAACGTCCTGACTTTC.

The chain carries TRBV6-5 and TRBJ2-7; D is undetermined. Per germline, CDR1 MNHEY and CDR2 SVGAGI. V was cut by 2 bases and J by 3 bases, with 8 bases left in between. This CDR3 region has 13 residues. The CDR3 sequence is CASSYRVNYEQYF. CDR3 DNA sequence: TGTGCCAGCAGTTACCGGGTGAACTACGAGCAGTACTTC.

This clone was recorded only once. The chain carries TRBV7-9 and TRBJ2-5; 13 nucleotides agree with TRBD2. The trim removed 1 base at V and 1 base at J, leaving 6 bases unmatched. Germline V lookup: CDR1 SEHNR, CDR2 FQNEAQ (reference sequence). The CDR3 has 18 residues. This chain's CDR3 is CASSLGGLAGRIQETQYF. The CDR3 region has the DNA TGTGCCAGCAGCTTAGGGGGACTAGCGGGGAGGATCCAAGAGACCCAGTACTTC.

This clone was seen more than once but under ten times. J is TRBJ1-1 and V is TRBV4-1, with D hard to call. Germline assignment: CDR1 MGHRA and CDR2 YSYEKL. V gave up 1 base and J gave up 3 bases, with 15 bases separating them. CDR3 length: 16 residues. The CDR3 sequence is CASSQVTTALDTEAFF. CDR3 in DNA: TGCGCCAGCAGCCAAGTCACCACAGCTTTGGACACTGAAGCTTTCTTT.

The rearrangement uses TRBV7-2 and TRBJ2-3; D possibly corresponds to TRBD1 (6 bases). In germline, CDR1 is SGHTA, CDR2 FQGNSA. The CDR3 length is 15 residues. Deletions cut 5 bases from V and 0 bases from J, with 12 bases between. CDR3 nucleotides: TGTGCCAGCAGCGTGGGGGCGCCTAGCACAGATACGCAGTATTTT. Translating it yields CASSVGAPSTDTQYF.

A few counts support this clone. The V call is TRBV7-8, the J call TRBJ2-7; D is perhaps TRBD1 (6 bases). V was trimmed by 5 bases and J by 1 base, leaving 15 bases between them. Germline V CDR1 and CDR2: SGHVS, FQNEAQ. This CDR3 comprises 15 residues. The CDR3 region is CASSPGTRVSYEQYF. CDR3 coding DNA: TGTGCCAGCAGCCCCGGGACAAGAGTGTCCTACGAGCAGTACTTC. The full variable domain, with the rest looked up from reference TRBV7-8 and TRBJ2-7, is GAGVSQSPRYKVAKRGQDVALRCDPISGHVSLFWYQQALGQGPEFLTYFQNEAQLDKSGLPSDRFFAERPEGSVSTLKIQRTQQEDSAVYLCASSPGTRVSYEQYFGPGTRLTVT.

V is TRBV5-1 and J is TRBJ2-5; 8 bases align to TRBD1. The J call could be wrong; TRBJ2-7 is a better fit for the DNA end. The length of the CDR3 is 15 residues. Germline-derived CDR1 and CDR2 are SGHRS and YFSETQ. The CDR3 region is CASSVQGAFSYEQYF. In nucleotides, the CDR3 is TGCGCCAGCAGCGTCCAGGGGGCTTTCTCCTACGAGCAGTACTTC.

The gene calls are TRBV18 and TRBJ1-2, with unresolved D. Trimming cost V 3 bases and J 2 bases, with 7 bases left between them. Germline V gene data show CDR1 as KGHSH and CDR2 as LQKENI. The CDR3 is 13 residues long. The CDR3 region is CASSPPANYGYTF. As DNA, the CDR3 is TGTGCCAGCTCACCTCCCGCCAACTATGGCTACACCTTC.

The chain couples TRBV5-1 to TRBJ2-1, with D unclear. CDR1 and CDR2 (germline): SGHRS, YFSETQ. The CDR3 runs to 10 residues. V was trimmed by 5 bases and J by 7 bases, leaving 4 bases between them. CDR3 DNA: TGCGCCAGCAGGAAGAATGAGCAGTTCTTC. Translated: CASRKNEQFF.

This clone was counted a few times. The rearrangement links TRBV6-4 to TRBJ2-1; 8 bases line up with TRBD2. Trimming cost V 6 bases and J 2 bases; bases outside gene matches: 6. Germline CDR1 and CDR2: MRHNA and SNTAGT. This CDR3 spans 15 amino acids. CDR3 DNA: TGTGCCAGCAGCGGGGGGGGAAAGACCTACAATGAGCAGTTCTTC. This gives the protein CASSGGGKTYNEQFF.

The V gene is TRBV2, the J gene TRBJ2-7; TRBD2 aligns across 10 bases. Germline V gene lookup returns CDR1 SNHLY and CDR2 FYNNEI. V lost 5 bases, J lost 10 bases, and 5 bases stayed unmatched. CDR3 length equals 12 residues. The CDR3 is CASSRGTSEQYF. Written as DNA, the CDR3 is TGTGCCAGCAGTAGGGGGACTAGCGAACAGTACTTC.

V is TRBV13 and J is TRBJ1-2; D perhaps matches TRBD1 (5 bases). Germline V gives CDR1 PRHDT, CDR2 FYEKMQ (reference sequence). V was clipped by 0 bases and J by 4 bases, with 9 bases between them. The CDR3 has 14 residues. CDR3 sequence: CASSLGAGPYGYTF. CDR3 coding DNA: TGTGCCAGCAGCTTAGGAGCAGGGCCCTATGGCTACACCTTC.

The V call is TRBV7-2, the J call TRBJ1-5, with a possible D match to TRBD1 (5 bases). CDR3 length equals 15 residues. V lost 1 base and J 7 bases, leaving 14 bases between the germline ends. Germline CDR1 and CDR2: SGHTA and FQGNSA. The CDR3 region is CASSLGTREGQPQHF. CDR3 sequence (DNA): TGTGCCAGCAGCTTAGGGACCAGGGAGGGGCAGCCCCAGCATTTT.

The V call is TRBV4-1, the J call TRBJ2-1; 9 nucleotides line up with TRBD2. This CDR3 is built from 16 residues. V lost 0 bases to trimming and J lost 5 bases; unmatched junction nucleotides: 5. CDR1 and CDR2 (germline): MGHRA, YSYEKL. CDR3 protein: CASSQEASGAHNEQFF. The CDR3 nucleotides read TGCGCCAGCAGCCAAGAGGCTAGCGGGGCCCACAATGAGCAGTTCTTC.

The chain employs TRBV7-2 and TRBJ2-5, with 13 nucleotides matching TRBD2. Germline V gene sequence: CDR1 SGHTA, CDR2 FQGNSA. The CDR3 sequence is 15 residues long. J lost 3 bases, V lost 5 bases, and 3 bases had no gene match. CDR3 DNA sequence: TGTGCCAGCAGCCCCGGGACTAGCGGGGAAGAGACCCAGTACTTC. Its translation is CASSPGTSGEETQYF. Variable domain in full (rest from reference TRBV7-2 and TRBJ2-5): GAGVSQSPSNKVTEKGKDVELRCDPISGHTALYWYRQSLGQGLEFLIYFQGNSAPDKSGLPSDRFSAERTGGSVSTLTIQRTQQEDSAVYLCASSPGTSGEETQYFGPGTRLLVL.